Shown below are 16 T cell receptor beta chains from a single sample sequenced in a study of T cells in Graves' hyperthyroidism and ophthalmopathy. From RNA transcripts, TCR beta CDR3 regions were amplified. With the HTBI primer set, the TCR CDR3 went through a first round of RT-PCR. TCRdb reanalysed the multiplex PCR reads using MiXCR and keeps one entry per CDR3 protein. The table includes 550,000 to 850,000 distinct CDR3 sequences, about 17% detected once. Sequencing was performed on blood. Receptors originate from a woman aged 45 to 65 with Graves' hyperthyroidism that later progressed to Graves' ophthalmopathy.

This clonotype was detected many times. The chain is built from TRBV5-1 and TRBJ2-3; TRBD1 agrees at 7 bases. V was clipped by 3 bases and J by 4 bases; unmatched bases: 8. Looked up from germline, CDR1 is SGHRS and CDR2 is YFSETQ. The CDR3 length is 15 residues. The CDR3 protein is CASSSYRGQSDTQYF. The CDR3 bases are TGCGCCAGCAGCTCCTACAGGGGACAATCAGATACGCAGTATTTT.

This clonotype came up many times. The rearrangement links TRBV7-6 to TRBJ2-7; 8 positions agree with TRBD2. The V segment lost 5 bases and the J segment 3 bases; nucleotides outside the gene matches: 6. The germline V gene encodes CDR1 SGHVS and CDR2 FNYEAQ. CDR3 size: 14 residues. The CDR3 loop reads CASSNGGAGYEQYF. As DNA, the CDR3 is TGTGCCAGCAGCAACGGGGGGGCCGGCTACGAGCAGTACTTC.

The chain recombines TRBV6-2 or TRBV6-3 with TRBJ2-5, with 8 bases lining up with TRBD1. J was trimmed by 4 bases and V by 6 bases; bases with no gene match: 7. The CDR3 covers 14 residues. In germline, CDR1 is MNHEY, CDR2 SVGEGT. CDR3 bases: TGTGCCAGCAGACTGGACAGGGTAACAGAGACCCAGTACTTC. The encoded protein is CASRLDRVTETQYF.

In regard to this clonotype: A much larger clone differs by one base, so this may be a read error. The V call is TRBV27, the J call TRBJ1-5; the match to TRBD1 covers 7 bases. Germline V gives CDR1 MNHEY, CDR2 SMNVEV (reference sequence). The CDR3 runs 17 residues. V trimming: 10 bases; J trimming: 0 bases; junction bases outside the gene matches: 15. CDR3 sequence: CAISPFQGEYSNQPQHF. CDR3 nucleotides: TGTGCCATCAGCCCCTTTCAGGGGGAGTATAGCAATCAGCCCCAGCATTTT.

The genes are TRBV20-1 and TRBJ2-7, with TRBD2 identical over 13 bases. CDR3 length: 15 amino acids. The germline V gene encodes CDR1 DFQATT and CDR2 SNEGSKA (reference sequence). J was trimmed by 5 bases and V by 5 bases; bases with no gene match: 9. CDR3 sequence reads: CSAGRPGLAGNEQYF. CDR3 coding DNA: TGCAGTGCTGGACGACCGGGACTAGCGGGAAACGAGCAGTACTTC.

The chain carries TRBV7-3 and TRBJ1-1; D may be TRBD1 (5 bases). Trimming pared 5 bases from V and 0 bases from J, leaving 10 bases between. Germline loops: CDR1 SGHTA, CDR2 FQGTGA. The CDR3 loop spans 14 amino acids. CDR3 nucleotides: TGTGCCAGCAGCACGGGGGACTTGAACACTGAAGCTTTCTTT. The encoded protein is CASSTGDLNTEAFF.

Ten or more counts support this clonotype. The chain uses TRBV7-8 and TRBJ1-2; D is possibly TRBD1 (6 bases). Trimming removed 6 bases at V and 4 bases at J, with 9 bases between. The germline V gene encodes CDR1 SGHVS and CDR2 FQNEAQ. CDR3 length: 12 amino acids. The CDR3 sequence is CASSLDSYGYTF. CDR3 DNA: TGTGCCAGCAGTTTGGACAGCTATGGCTACACCTTC.

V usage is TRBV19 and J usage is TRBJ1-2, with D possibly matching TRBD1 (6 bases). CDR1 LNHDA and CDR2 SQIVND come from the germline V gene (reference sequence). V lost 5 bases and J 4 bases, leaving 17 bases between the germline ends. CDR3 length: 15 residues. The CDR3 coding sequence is TGTGCCAGTAGTCCCGGGCAGGGGTCAGGCTATGGCTACACCTTC. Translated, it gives CASSPGQGSGYGYTF.

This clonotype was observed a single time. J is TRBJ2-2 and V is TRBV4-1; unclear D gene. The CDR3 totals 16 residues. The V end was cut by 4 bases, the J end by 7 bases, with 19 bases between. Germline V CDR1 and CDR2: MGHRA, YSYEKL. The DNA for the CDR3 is TGCGCCAGCAGCCTTTTCGTCCCTCCCGCCAACGGGGAGCTGTTTTTT. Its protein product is CASSLFVPPANGELFF.

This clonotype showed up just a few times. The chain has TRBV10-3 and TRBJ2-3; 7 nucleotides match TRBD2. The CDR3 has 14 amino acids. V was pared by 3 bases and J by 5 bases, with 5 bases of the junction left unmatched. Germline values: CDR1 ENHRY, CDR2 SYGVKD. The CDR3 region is CAISDRGEVDTQYF. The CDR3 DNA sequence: TGTGCCATCAGTGATCGGGGGGAAGTAGATACGCAGTATTTT.

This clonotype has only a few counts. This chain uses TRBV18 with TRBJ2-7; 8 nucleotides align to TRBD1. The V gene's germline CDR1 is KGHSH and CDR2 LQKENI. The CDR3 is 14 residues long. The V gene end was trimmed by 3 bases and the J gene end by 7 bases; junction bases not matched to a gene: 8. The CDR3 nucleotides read TGTGCCAGCTCACCCGGACAGGGTTTGGAGGAGCAGTACTTC. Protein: CASSPGQGLEEQYF.

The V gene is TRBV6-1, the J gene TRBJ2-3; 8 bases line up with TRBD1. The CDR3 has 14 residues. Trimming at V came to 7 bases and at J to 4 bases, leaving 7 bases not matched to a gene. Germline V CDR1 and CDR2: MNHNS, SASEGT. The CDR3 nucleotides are TGTGCCAGCACCTCGACAGGGGTGGCAGATACGCAGTATTTT. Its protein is CASTSTGVADTQYF.

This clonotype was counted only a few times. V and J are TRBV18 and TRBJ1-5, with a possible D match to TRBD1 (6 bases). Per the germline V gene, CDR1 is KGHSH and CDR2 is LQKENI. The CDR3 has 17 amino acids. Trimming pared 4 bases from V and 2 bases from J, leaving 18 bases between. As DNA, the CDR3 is TGTGCCAGCTCACACACGTCCGGGACAAGGGGCAATCAGCCCCAGCATTTT. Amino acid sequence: CASSHTSGTRGNQPQHF.

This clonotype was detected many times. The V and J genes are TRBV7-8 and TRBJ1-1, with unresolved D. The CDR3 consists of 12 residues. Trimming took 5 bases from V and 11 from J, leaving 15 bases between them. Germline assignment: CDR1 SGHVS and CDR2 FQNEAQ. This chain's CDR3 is CASSPIPQLAFF. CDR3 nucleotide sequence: TGTGCCAGCAGCCCTATCCCCCAGTTGGCTTTCTTT.

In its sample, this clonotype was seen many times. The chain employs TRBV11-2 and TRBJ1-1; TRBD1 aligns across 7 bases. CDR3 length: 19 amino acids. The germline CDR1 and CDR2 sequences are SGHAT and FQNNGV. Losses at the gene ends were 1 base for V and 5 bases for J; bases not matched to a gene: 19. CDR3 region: CASSLGFSSAGGDWTEAFF. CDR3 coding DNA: TGTGCCAGCAGCTTAGGTTTTAGTTCGGCAGGGGGGGATTGGACTGAAGCTTTCTTT. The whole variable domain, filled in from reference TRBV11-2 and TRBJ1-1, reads EAGVAQSPRYKIIEKRQSVAFWCNPISGHATLYWYQQILGQGPKLLIQFQNNGVVDDSQLPKDRFSAERLKGVDSTLKIQPAKLEDSAVYLCASSLGFSSAGGDWTEAFFGQGTRLTVV.

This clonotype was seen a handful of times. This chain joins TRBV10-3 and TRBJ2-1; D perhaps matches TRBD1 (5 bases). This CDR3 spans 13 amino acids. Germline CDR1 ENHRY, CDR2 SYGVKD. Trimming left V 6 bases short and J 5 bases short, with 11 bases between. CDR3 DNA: TGTGCCATCAGGGAGACAGTAAACAATGAGCAGTTCTTC. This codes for CAIRETVNNEQFF.